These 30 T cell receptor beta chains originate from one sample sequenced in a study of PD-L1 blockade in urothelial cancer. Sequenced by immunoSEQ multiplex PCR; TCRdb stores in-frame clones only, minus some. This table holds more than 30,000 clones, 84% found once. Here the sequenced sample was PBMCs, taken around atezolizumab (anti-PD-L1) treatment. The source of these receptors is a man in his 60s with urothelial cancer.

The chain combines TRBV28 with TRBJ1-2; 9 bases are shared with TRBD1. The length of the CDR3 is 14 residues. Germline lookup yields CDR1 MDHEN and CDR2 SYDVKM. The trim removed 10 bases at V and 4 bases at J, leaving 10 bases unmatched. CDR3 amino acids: CATEDRGPSYGYTF. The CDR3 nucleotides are TGTGCCACCGAGGACAGGGGTCCCTCCTATGGCTACACCTTC.

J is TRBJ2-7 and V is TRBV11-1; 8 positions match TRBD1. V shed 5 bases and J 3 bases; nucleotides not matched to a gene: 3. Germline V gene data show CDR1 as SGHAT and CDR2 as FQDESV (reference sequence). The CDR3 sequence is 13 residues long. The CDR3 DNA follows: TGTGCCAGCAGCCGCGGACAGGGCTACGAGCAGTACTTC. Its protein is CASSRGQGYEQYF.

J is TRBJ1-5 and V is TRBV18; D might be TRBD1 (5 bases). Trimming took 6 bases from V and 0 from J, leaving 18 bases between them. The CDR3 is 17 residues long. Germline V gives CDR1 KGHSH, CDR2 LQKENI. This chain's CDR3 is CASSLYQGEDSNQPQHF. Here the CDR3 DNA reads TGTGCCAGCTCCCTGTATCAGGGCGAGGATAGCAATCAGCCCCAGCATTTT. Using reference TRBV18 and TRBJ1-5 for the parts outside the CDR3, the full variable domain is NAGVMQNPRHLVRRRGQEARLRCSPMKGHSHVYWYRQLPEEGLKFMVYLQKENIIDESGMPKERFSAEFPKEGPSILRIQQVVRGDSAAYFCASSLYQGEDSNQPQHFGDGTRLSIL.

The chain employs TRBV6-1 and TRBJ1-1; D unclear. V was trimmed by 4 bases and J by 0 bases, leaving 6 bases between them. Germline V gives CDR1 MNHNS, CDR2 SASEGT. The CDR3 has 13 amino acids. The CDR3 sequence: CASSVEVNTEAFF. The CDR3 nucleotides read TGTGCCAGCAGTGTTGAGGTGAACACTGAAGCTTTCTTT.

CDR3: CASSFRDRVNYGYTF. The DNA for the CDR3 is TGTGCCAGCAGCTTCCGGGACAGGGTTAACTATGGCTACACCTTC. The genes are TRBV5-4 and TRBJ1-2, with 9 bases lining up with TRBD1. This CDR3 region has 15 residues. J gave up 1 base and V 2 bases, and 3 bases lay outside the gene matches. Germline loops: CDR1 SGHNT, CDR2 YYREEE (reference sequence).

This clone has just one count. DNA for the CDR3: TGTGCCAGCAGCAACCGACAGGGGCTTAACTATGGCTACACCTTC. Residues: CASSNRQGLNYGYTF. The chain is built from TRBV9 and TRBJ1-2; 8 nucleotides match TRBD1. Germline V gene sequence: CDR1 SGDLS, CDR2 YYNGEE. There are 15 residues in the CDR3. With 4 bases clipped from V and 1 base from J, the junction kept 6 bases outside the gene matches.

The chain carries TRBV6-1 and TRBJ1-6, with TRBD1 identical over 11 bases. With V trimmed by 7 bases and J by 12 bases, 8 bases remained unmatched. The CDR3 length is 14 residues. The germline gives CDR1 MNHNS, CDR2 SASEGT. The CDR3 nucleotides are TGTGCCAGCACCGTCGGGACAGGGGGGGGACCCCTCCACTTT. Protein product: CASTVGTGGGPLHF.

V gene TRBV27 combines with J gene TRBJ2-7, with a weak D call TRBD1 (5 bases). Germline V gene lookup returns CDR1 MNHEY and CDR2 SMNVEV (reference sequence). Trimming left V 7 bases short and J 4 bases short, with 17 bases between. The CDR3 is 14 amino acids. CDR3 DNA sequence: TGTGCCAGCACCCCCCAGGGTCTGGGGTACGAGCAGTACTTC. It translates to CASTPQGLGYEQYF.

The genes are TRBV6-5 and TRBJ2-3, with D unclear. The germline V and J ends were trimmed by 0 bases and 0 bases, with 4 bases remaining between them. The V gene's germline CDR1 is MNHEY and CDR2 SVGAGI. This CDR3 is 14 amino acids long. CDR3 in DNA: TGTGCCAGCAGTTACTCCCTTAGCACAGATACGCAGTATTTT. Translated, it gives CASSYSLSTDTQYF.

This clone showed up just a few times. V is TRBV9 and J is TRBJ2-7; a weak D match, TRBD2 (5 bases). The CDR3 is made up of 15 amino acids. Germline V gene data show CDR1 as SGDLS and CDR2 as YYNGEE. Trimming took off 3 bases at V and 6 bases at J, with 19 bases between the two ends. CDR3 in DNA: TGTGCCAGCAGCGCCTCGGCCCTCCAAGGAGGCGAGCAGTACTTC. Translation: CASSASALQGGEQYF.

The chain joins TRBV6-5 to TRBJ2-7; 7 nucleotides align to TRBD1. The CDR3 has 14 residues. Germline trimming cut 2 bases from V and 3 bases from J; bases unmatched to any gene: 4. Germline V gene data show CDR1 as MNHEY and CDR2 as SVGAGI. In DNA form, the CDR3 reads TGTGCCAGCAGTTACAACCGGGACAGCTACGAGCAGTACTTC. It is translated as CASSYNRDSYEQYF.

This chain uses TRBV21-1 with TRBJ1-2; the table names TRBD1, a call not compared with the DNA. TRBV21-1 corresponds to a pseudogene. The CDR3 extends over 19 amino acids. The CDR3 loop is CASSNGTAEPPEANYGYTF. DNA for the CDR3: TGTGCCAGCAGCAACGGGACAGCGGAACCCCCTGAAGCTAACTATGGCTACACCTTC.

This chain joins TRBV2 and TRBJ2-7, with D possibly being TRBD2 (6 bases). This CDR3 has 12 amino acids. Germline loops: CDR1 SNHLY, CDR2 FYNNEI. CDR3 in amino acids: CALRAGPYEQYF. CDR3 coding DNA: TGTGCTCTGCGGGCGGGGCCCTACGAGCAGTACTTC.

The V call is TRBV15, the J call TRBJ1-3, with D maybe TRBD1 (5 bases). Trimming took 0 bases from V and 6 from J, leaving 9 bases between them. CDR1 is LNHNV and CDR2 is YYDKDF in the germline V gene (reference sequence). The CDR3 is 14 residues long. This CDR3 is CATSRDGGINTIYF. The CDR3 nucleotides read TGTGCCACCAGCAGAGATGGGGGGATAAACACCATATATTTT.

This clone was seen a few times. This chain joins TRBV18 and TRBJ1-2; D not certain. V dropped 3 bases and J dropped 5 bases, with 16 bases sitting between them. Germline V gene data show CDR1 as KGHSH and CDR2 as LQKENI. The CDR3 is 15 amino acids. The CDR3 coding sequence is TGTGCCAGCTCACCGACGGACGGCGGACTTTATGGCTACACCTTC. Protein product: CASSPTDGGLYGYTF.

The CDR3 bases are TGTGCCAGCAGCTCGTCAGGGGGCTATGGCTACACCTTC. Its protein product is CASSSSGGYGYTF. The V and J genes are TRBV7-9 and TRBJ1-2, with TRBD1 identical over 7 bases. Looked up from germline, CDR1 is SEHNR and CDR2 is FQNEAQ (reference sequence). Trimming removed 4 bases from V and 4 bases from J; junction bases left unmatched: 3. The CDR3 is 13 amino acids.

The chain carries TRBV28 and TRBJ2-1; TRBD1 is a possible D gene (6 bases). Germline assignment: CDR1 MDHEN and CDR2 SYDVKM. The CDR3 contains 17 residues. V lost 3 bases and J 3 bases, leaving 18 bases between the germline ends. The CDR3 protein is CASSFPTGNKLYNEQFF. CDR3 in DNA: TGTGCCAGCAGTTTCCCCACAGGGAATAAACTCTACAATGAGCAGTTCTTC. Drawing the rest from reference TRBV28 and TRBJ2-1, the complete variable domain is DVKVTQSSRYLVKRTGEKVFLECVQDMDHENMFWYRQDPGLGLRLIYFSYDVKMKEKGDIPEGYSVSREKKERFSLILESASTNQTSMYLCASSFPTGNKLYNEQFFGPGTRLTVL.

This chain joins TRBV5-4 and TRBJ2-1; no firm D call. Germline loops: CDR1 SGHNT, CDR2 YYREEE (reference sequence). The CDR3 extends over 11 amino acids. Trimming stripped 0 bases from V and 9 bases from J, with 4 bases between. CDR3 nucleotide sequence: TGTGCCAGCAGCTTGGATCGTGAGCAGTTCTTC. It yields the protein CASSLDREQFF.

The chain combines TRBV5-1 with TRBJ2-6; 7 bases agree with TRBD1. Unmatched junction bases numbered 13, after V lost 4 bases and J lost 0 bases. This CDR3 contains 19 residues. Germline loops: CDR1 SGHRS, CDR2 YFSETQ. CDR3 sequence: CASSGGSLQGPSGANVLTF. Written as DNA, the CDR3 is TGCGCCAGCAGCGGGGGTAGTTTACAGGGGCCCTCTGGGGCCAACGTCCTGACTTTC.

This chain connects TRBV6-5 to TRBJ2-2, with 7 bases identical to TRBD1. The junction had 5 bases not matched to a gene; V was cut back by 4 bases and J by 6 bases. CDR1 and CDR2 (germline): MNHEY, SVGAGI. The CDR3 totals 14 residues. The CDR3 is CASSWPQGAGELFF. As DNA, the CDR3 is TGTGCCAGCAGTTGGCCGCAGGGGGCCGGGGAGCTGTTTTTT.

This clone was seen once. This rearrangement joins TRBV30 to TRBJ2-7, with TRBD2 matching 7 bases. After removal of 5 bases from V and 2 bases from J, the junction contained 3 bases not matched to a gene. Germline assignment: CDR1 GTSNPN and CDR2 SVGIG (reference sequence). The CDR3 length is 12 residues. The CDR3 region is CAWGEGPYEQYF. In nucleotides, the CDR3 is TGTGCCTGGGGGGAGGGACCCTACGAGCAGTACTTC.

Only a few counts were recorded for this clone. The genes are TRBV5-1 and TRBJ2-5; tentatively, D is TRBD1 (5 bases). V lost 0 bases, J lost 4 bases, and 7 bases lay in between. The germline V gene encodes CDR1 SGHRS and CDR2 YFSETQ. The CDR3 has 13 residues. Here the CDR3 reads CASSLGRGETQYF. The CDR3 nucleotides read TGCGCCAGCAGCTTGGGTAGGGGAGAGACCCAGTACTTC.

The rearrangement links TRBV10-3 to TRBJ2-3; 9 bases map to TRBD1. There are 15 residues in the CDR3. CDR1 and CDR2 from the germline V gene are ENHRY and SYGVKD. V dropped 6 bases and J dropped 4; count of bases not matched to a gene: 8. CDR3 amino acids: CAIRKGQGGADTQYF. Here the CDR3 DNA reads TGTGCCATCAGAAAGGGACAGGGAGGGGCAGATACGCAGTATTTT.

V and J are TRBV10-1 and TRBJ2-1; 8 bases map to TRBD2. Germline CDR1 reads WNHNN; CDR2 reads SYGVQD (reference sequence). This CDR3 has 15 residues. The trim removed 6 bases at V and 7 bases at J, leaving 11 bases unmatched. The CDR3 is CASSLLADKGNEQFF. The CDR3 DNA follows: TGCGCCAGCAGCCTACTAGCGGATAAGGGGAATGAGCAGTTCTTC.

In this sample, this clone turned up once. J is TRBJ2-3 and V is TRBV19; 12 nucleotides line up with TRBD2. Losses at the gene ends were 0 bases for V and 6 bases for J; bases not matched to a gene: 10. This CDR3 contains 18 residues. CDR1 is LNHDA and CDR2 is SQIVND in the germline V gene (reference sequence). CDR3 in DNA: TGTGCCAGTAGTATAGATTTACTAGCGGGGGGCTACCGGGATACGCAGTATTTT. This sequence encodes CASSIDLLAGGYRDTQYF.

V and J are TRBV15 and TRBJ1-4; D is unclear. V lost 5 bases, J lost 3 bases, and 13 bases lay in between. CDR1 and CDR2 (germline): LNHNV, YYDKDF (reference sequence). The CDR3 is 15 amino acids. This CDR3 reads CATSLRTGSNEKLFF. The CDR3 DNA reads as TGTGCCACCAGCCTAAGGACGGGGTCTAATGAAAAACTGTTTTTT.

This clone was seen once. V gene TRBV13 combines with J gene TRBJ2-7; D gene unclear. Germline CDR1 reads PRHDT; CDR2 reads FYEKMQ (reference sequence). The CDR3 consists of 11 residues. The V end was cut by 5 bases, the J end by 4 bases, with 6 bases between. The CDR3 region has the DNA TGTGCCAGCAGCCCCCGTTACGAGCAGTACTTC. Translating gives CASSPRYEQYF. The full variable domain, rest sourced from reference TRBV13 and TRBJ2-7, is AAGVIQSPRHLIKEKRETATLKCYPIPRHDTVYWYQQGPGQDPQFLISFYEKMQSDKGSIPDRFSAQQFSDYHSELNMSSLELGDSALYFCASSPRYEQYFGPGTRLTVT.

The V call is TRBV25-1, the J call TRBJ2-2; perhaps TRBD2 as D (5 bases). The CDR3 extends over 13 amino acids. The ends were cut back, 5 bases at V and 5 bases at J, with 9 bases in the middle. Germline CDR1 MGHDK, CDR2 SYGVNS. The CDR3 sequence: CASSFGGTGELFF. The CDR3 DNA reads TGTGCCAGCAGTTTTGGCGGGACCGGGGAGCTGTTTTTT.

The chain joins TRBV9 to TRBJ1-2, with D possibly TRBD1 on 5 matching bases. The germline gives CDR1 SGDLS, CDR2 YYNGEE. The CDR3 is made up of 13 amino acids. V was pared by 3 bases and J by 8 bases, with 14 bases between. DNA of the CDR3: TGTGCCAGCAGCGGTCTGGTAGGGGTCGGCTACACCTTC. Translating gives CASSGLVGVGYTF.

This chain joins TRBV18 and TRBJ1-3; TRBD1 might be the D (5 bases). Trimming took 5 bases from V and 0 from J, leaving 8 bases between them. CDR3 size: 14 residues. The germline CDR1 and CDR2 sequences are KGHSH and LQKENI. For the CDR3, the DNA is TGTGCCAGCTCAGAGGACACCTCTGGAAACACCATATATTTT. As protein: CASSEDTSGNTIYF.